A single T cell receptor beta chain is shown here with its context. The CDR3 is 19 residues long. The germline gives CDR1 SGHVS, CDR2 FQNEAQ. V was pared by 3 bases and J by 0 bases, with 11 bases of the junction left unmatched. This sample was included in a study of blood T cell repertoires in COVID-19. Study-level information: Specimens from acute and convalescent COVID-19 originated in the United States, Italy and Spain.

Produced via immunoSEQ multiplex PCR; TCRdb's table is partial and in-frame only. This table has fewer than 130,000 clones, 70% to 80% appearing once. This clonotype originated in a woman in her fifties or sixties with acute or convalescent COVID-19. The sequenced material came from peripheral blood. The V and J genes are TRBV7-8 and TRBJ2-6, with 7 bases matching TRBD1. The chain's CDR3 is CASSFRGTAETSGANVLTF. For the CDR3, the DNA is TGTGCCAGCAGCTTCCGAGGGACAGCGGAAACCTCTGGGGCCAACGTCCTGACTTTC.